This T cell receptor (beta chain) is from a study of cytomegalovirus exposure and HLA in healthy donors. On this clone itself: The target antigen is unknown.

General study points: The later analysis indicated that the majority of CMV-associated TCR beta chains appeared HLA-restricted. The CMV antigen specificity of a few CMV-associated chains was confirmed through in vitro analysis. Fewer N-insertions (relative to the roughly 610-donor mean) were reportedly seen in an Asian-associated ancestry cluster in a later analysis. HLA-A and HLA-B allele assignments for most subjects were reportedly predicted accurately using TCR beta sequences.

Unmatched junction bases numbered 5, after V lost 3 bases and J lost 6 bases. Germline CDR1 and CDR2: SGHRS and YFSETQ. This CDR3 region has 14 residues. PCR primers comprised 60 Vbeta and 13 Jbeta primers. Clones were read by immunoSEQ multiplex PCR, and TCRdb kept only the in-frame ones, dropping some. The sample contains approximately 120,000 clones, roughly 80% of which appear only once. The sample comprised PBMCs. The V gene is TRBV5-1, the J gene TRBJ2-3; 9 nucleotides agree with TRBD1. This receptor was identified in a female donor in good health and CMV-seronegative. In DNA form, the CDR3 reads TGCGCCAGCAGCTCACAGGGGGCGGCGGATACGCAGTATTTT. Residues: CASSSQGAADTQYF.